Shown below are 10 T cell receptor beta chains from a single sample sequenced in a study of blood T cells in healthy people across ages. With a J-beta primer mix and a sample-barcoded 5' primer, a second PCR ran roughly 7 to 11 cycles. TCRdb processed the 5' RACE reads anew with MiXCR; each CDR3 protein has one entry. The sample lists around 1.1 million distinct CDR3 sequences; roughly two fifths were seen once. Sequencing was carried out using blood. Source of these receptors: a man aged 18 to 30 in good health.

The DNA of the CDR3 is TGTGCCAGCAGAACCGGGACAGGGGGCTTTAGCAATCAGCCCCAGCATTTT. As protein: CASRTGTGGFSNQPQHF. This chain joins TRBV12-3 or TRBV12-4 and TRBJ1-5; 12 bases line up with TRBD1. Trimming took 6 bases from V and 0 from J; bases not matched to a gene: 6. The CDR3 length is 17 residues.

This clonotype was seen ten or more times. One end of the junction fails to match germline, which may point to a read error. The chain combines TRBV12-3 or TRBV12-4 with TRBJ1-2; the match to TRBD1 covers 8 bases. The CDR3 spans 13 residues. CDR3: CASSLGTGRGYTF. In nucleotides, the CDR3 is TGTGCCAGCAGCTTAGGGACAGGTCGAGGCTACACCTTC.

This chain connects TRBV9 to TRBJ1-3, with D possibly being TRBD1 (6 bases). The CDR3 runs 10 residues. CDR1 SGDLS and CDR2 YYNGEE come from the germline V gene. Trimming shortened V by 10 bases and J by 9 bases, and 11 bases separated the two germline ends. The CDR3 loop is CASGGGTIYF. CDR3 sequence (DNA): TGTGCCTCCGGGGGCGGCACCATATATTTT.

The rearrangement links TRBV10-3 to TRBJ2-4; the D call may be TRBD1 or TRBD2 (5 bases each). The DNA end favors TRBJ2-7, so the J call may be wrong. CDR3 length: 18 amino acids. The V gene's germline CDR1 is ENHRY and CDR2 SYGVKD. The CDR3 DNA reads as TGTGCCACTTTTTCTGGGGACCTCGGAACAGGTGCATCATACGAGCAGTACTTC. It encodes CATFSGDLGTGASYEQYF.

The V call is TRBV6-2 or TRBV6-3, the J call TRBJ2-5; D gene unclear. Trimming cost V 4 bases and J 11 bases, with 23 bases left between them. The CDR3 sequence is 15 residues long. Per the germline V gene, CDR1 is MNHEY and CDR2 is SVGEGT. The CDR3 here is CASSSRQRTYNEQYF. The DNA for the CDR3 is TGTGCCAGCAGTTCTAGGCAGCGCACTTACAATGAGCAGTACTTC.

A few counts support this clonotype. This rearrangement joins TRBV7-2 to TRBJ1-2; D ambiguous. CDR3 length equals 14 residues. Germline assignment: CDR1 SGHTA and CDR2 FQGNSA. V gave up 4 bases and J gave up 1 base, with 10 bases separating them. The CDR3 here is CASSYTSLNYGYTF. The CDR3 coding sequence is TGTGCCAGCAGCTACACATCCCTTAACTATGGCTACACCTTC.

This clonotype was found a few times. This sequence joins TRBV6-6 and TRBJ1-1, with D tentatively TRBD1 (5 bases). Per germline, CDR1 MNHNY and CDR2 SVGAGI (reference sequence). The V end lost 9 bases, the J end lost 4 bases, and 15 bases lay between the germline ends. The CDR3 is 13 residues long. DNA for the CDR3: TGTGCCAGTCAGGTTGGGGGAGGCACTGAAGCTTTCTTT. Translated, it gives CASQVGGGTEAFF.

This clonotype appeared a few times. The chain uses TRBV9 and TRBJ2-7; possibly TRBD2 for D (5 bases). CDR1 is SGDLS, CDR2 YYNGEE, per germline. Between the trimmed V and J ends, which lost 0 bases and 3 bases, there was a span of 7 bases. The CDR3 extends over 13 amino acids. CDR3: CASSVAAGYEQYF. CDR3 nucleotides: TGTGCCAGCAGCGTAGCGGCGGGCTACGAGCAGTACTTC.

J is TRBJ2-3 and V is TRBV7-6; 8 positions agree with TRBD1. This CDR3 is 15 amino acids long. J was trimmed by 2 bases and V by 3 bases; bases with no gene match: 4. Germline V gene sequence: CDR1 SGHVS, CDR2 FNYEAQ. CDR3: CASSFQDRVTDTQYF. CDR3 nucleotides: TGTGCCAGCAGCTTTCAGGACAGGGTCACAGATACGCAGTATTTT.

The CDR3 region is CASSYGQGAWNEQYF. For the CDR3, the DNA is TGTGCCAGCAGCTATGGACAGGGGGCTTGGAATGAGCAGTACTTC. The V and J genes are TRBV12-3 or TRBV12-4 and TRBJ2-5; 11 nucleotides line up with TRBD1. The CDR3 totals 15 residues. V gave up 6 bases and J gave up 11 bases; unmatched junction bases: 14.